This TCR beta chain came from a study of CD8+ T cells in alopecia areata. About the research overall: Twice a day, 5 to 10 mg of oral tofacitinib was administered to treated patients. Whole-study results and caveats: Clonality was higher in lesional than normal scalp, especially in alopecia totalis/universalis.

From alopecia areata patients, lesional scalp punch biopsies and peripheral blood were collected. Following RNA extraction, reverse transcription yielded cDNA that acted as the sequencing template. The assay was immunoSEQ multiplex PCR, and TCRdb's table has in-frame clones only and misses some. The repertoire includes 7,000 or so clones, around 60% of them detected once, and around 15% sits in the top ten. The CDR3 is 18 residues long. V lost 0 bases to trimming and J lost 3 bases; unmatched junction nucleotides: 13. In germline, CDR1 is LNHNV, CDR2 YYDKDF (reference sequence). About this clone itself: Its antigen is currently unknown.

This sequence originates from a human donor with alopecia areata. The source was skin, collected at week 0. The chain joins TRBV15 to TRBJ2-7, with TRBD2 matching 8 bases. The CDR3 sequence is CATSRDVRAAGGIYEQYF. The DNA of the CDR3 is TGTGCCACCAGCAGAGATGTCAGGGCGGCGGGAGGAATCTACGAGCAGTACTTC. Full variable domain (outside the CDR3, taken from reference TRBV15 and TRBJ2-7): DAMVIQNPRYQVTQFGKPVTLSCSQTLNHNVMYWYQQKSSQAPKLLFHYYDKDFNNEADTPDNFQSRRPNTSFCFLDIRSPGLGDTAMYLCATSRDVRAAGGIYEQYFGPGTRLTVT.